The next 22 T cell receptor beta chains were all read from a single sample in a study of identical twins. TCRdb re-called the 5' RACE reads with MiXCR, one entry per CDR3 protein. The sample lists 690,000 or so distinct CDR3 sequences, approximately 6% occurring once. The sequencing input was naive T cells sorted from blood. These receptors were taken from a man aged 18 to 29 in good health.

V is TRBV7-2 and J is TRBJ2-1; perhaps TRBD1 as D (5 bases). V dropped 4 bases and J dropped 6 bases, with 10 bases sitting between them. Germline CDR1 is SGHTA and CDR2 is FQGNSA. The CDR3 runs to 13 residues. CDR3 bases: TGTGCCAGCAGCTCCAGGGAAATCAATGAGCAGTTCTTC. Its protein product is CASSSREINEQFF.

This clonotype was counted only a few times. The chain links TRBV7-6 to TRBJ1-1; D not certain. The V end was cut by 2 bases, the J end by 3 bases, with 7 bases between. The CDR3 has 13 residues. Germline lookup yields CDR1 SGHVS and CDR2 FNYEAQ. CDR3 residues: CASSLWEDTEAFF. CDR3 in DNA: TGTGCCAGCAGCTTATGGGAGGACACTGAAGCTTTCTTT.

This clonotype was counted between two and nine times. J is TRBJ2-4 and V is TRBV11-1; 11 bases match TRBD2. CDR1 SGHAT and CDR2 FQDESV come from the germline V gene (reference sequence). The junction had 9 bases not matched to a gene; V was cut back by 2 bases and J by 0 bases. This CDR3 is built from 19 residues. The chain's CDR3 is CASSLKLAGDVLAKNIQYF. CDR3 DNA: TGTGCCAGCAGCTTAAAACTAGCGGGAGACGTTCTAGCCAAAAACATTCAGTACTTC.

This clonotype was counted a few times. The chain recombines TRBV29-1 with TRBJ1-1; D unclear. Germline V gene data show CDR1 as SQVTM and CDR2 as ANQGSEA. This CDR3 has 14 amino acids. The germline V and J ends were trimmed by 2 bases and 4 bases, with 14 bases remaining between them. The CDR3 region has the DNA TGCAGCGTTGAAACAGTCGGGCGTAGCACTGAAGCTTTCTTT. Translation: CSVETVGRSTEAFF.

The V gene is TRBV18, the J gene TRBJ2-2; D is possibly TRBD2 (5 bases). There are 14 residues in the CDR3. CDR1 is KGHSH and CDR2 is LQKENI in the germline V gene. V shed 1 base and J shed 3 bases, with 6 bases lying between them. CDR3 DNA: TGTGCCAGCTCACCACAGGACTACACCGGGGAGCTGTTTTTT. It specifies CASSPQDYTGELFF.

There are many counts of this clonotype. This chain links TRBV29-1 with TRBJ2-7; no firm D call. Between the trimmed V and J ends, which lost 7 bases and 6 bases, there was a span of 13 bases. This CDR3 comprises 11 residues. Germline-derived CDR1 and CDR2 are SQVTM and ANQGSEA. The CDR3 nucleotides are TGCAGCGCCAAACACGGCCTCGAGCAGTACGTC. This codes for CSAKHGLEQYV.

In its sample, this clonotype was seen many times. This chain connects TRBV29-1 to TRBJ1-1; TRBD1 might be the D (6 bases). V lost 2 bases, J lost 11 bases, and 18 bases lay in between. The CDR3 covers 13 residues. Germline CDR1 is SQVTM and CDR2 is ANQGSEA. The CDR3, as DNA: TGCAGCGTTGAAACGGGCGGGGGGCTGACTGCTTTCTTT. This encodes CSVETGGGLTAFF.

This clonotype appeared a few times. The V gene is TRBV11-2, the J gene TRBJ2-2, with unresolved D. Germline V lookup: CDR1 SGHAT, CDR2 FQNNGV. V was cut by 2 bases and J by 5 bases, with 9 bases left in between. The CDR3 is 14 amino acids. The CDR3 loop is CASSLFSSTGELFF. CDR3 nucleotides: TGTGCCAGCAGCTTATTCTCTTCGACCGGGGAGCTGTTTTTT.

This clonotype was detected many times. V and J are TRBV6-1 and TRBJ1-5; no clear D. V was clipped by 7 bases and J by 4 bases, with 11 bases between them. CDR3 length: 13 residues. Germline assignment: CDR1 MNHNS and CDR2 SASEGT. The CDR3 nucleotides are TGTGCCAGCAAGGGCCAGGTGAATCAGCCCCAGCATTTT. The encoded protein is CASKGQVNQPQHF.

This clonotype appeared a single time. CDR3 protein: CSATGPETSGIRGDEQFF. The CDR3 DNA reads TGCAGTGCTACGGGGCCGGAGACTAGCGGGATCCGAGGCGATGAGCAGTTCTTC. The V call is TRBV20-1, the J call TRBJ2-1; the match to TRBD2 covers 11 bases. The CDR3 extends over 18 amino acids. Per germline, CDR1 DFQATT and CDR2 SNEGSKA (reference sequence). With 4 bases clipped from V and 8 bases from J, the junction kept 19 bases outside the gene matches.

There are a few counts of this clonotype. This sequence joins TRBV5-1 and TRBJ2-1, with 8 bases aligning to TRBD2. The CDR3 spans 15 residues. Germline trimming cut 4 bases from V and 13 bases from J; bases unmatched to any gene: 16. The germline V gene has CDR1 SGHRS and CDR2 YFSETQ. CDR3 DNA sequence: TGCGCCAGCAGCCCGGGACACGGGACTAGGGAATCCCAGTTCTTC. Protein sequence: CASSPGHGTRESQFF. Using reference TRBV5-1 and TRBJ2-1 for the parts outside the CDR3, the full variable domain is KAGVTQTPRYLIKTRGQQVTLSCSPISGHRSVSWYQQTPGQGLQFLFEYFSETQRNKGNFPGRFSGRQFSNSRSEMNVSTLELGDSALYLCASSPGHGTRESQFFGPGTRLTVL.

This clonotype appeared a few times. The chain uses TRBV5-1 and TRBJ2-3, with 7 bases identical to TRBD2. Germline assignment: CDR1 SGHRS and CDR2 YFSETQ. This CDR3 comprises 16 residues. J gave up 2 bases and V 2 bases, and 8 bases lay outside the gene matches. CDR3 loop: CASSFRAGVVTDTQYF. CDR3 nucleotide sequence: TGCGCCAGCAGCTTTCGGGCGGGAGTGGTCACAGATACGCAGTATTTT.

Ten or more counts support this clonotype. V and J are TRBV9 and TRBJ2-2; 9 bases agree with TRBD2. V was pared by 4 bases and J by 1 base, with 5 bases of the junction left unmatched. Germline-derived CDR1 and CDR2 are SGDLS and YYNGEE. The CDR3 covers 16 residues. The CDR3 loop reads CASSPPSGKNTGELFF. The CDR3, as DNA: TGTGCCAGCAGCCCTCCTAGCGGGAAGAACACCGGGGAGCTGTTTTTT.

This clonotype was picked up many times. The chain combines TRBV5-5 with TRBJ2-2, with no clear D. V lost 4 bases and J 1 base, leaving 11 bases between the germline ends. CDR3 length equals 15 residues. Germline V gives CDR1 SGHKS, CDR2 YYEKEE (reference sequence). CDR3 sequence reads: CASSGWTENTGELFF. CDR3 coding DNA: TGTGCCAGCAGCGGGTGGACCGAGAACACCGGGGAGCTGTTTTTT.

This clonotype came up many times. V is TRBV6-1 and J is TRBJ1-2; 9 nucleotides match TRBD1. The CDR3 consists of 14 residues. The trim removed 6 bases at V and 3 bases at J, leaving 5 bases unmatched. CDR1 MNHNS and CDR2 SASEGT come from the germline V gene. DNA of the CDR3: TGTGCCAGCAGCCACGGGGACAGGGACTATGGCTACACCTTC. Its translation is CASSHGDRDYGYTF.

The rearrangement links TRBV15 to TRBJ2-1; D gene ambiguous. The CDR3 has 17 amino acids. The V gene lost 1 base and the J gene lost 2 bases, with 15 bases spanning the gap. The germline V gene encodes CDR1 LNHNV and CDR2 YYDKDF (reference sequence). In DNA, the CDR3 is TGTGCCACCAGCAGAGCCGGTGGAGAAATAACCTACAATGAGCAGTTCTTC. This codes for CATSRAGGEITYNEQFF.

The chain carries TRBV6-6 and TRBJ2-7; D may be TRBD1 (6 bases). The CDR3 covers 13 residues. The germline V gene has CDR1 MNHNY and CDR2 SVGAGI (reference sequence). V was cut by 0 bases and J by 3 bases, with 6 bases left in between. CDR3 amino acids: CASSYSDSYEQYV. In DNA, the CDR3 is TGTGCCAGCAGTTACTCGGACAGCTACGAGCAGTACGTC.

This clonotype has a count of ten or more. This chain links TRBV29-1 with TRBJ1-1, with 8 bases aligning to TRBD1. This CDR3 region has 13 residues. Per the germline V gene, CDR1 is SQVTM and CDR2 is ANQGSEA. The J segment lost 1 base and the V segment lost 6 bases, leaving 4 bases of the junction unmatched. The CDR3 loop reads CSVDRGTNTEAFF. CDR3 sequence (DNA): TGCAGCGTCGACAGGGGTACGAACACTGAAGCTTTCTTT.

J is TRBJ1-5 and V is TRBV30; D is undetermined. The V and J ends lost 1 base and 6 bases respectively, with 10 bases between them. The CDR3 is made up of 13 amino acids. From germline, CDR1 is GTSNPN and CDR2 SVGIG (reference sequence). CDR3 sequence: CAWSAGPGQPQHF. The CDR3, as DNA: TGTGCCTGGAGTGCTGGGCCCGGTCAGCCCCAGCATTTT.

This clonotype was recorded many times. The chain employs TRBV12-3 or TRBV12-4 and TRBJ1-2; 8 bases map to TRBD1. The CDR3 runs to 15 residues. V was pared by 6 bases and J by 5 bases, with 11 bases of the junction left unmatched. The chain's CDR3 is CASRMTGAPGYGYTF. CDR3 sequence (DNA): TGTGCCAGCAGGATGACAGGGGCCCCGGGGTATGGCTACACCTTC.

This clonotype was observed many times. The rearrangement uses TRBV27 and TRBJ2-3, with unresolved D. CDR1 MNHEY and CDR2 SMNVEV come from the germline V gene (reference sequence). This CDR3 is 15 amino acids long. V was cut by 0 bases and J by 2 bases, with 9 bases left in between. CDR3 sequence: CASSLSPGLTDTQYF. The CDR3 coding sequence is TGTGCCAGCAGTTTATCCCCGGGCCTCACAGATACGCAGTATTTT.

CDR3 nucleotide sequence: TGTGCCAGCAGCTCTCCCTCAACGGACCGGGGGGAGCTGTTTTTT. Residues: CASSSPSTDRGELFF. The chain uses TRBV7-9 and TRBJ2-2; D not certain. The V gene lost 4 bases and the J gene lost 8 bases, with 17 bases spanning the gap. The germline CDR1 and CDR2 sequences are SEHNR and FQNEAQ (reference sequence). The CDR3 contains 15 residues. Drawing the rest from reference TRBV7-9 and TRBJ2-2, the complete variable domain is DTGVSQNPRHKITKRGQNVTFRCDPISEHNRLYWYRQTLGQGPEFLTYFQNEAQLEKSRLLSDRFSAERPKGSFSTLEIQRTEQGDSAMYLCASSSPSTDRGELFFGEGSRLTVL.